Shown below are 19 T cell receptor beta chains from a single sample sequenced in a study of T cell clonality in common variable immunodeficiency. The assay was immunoSEQ multiplex PCR, and TCRdb's table has in-frame clones only and misses some. The data show some 60,000 clones, with none appearing a single time. The sequenced material came from peripheral blood mononuclear cells. These receptors all stem from a person aged 18-70 years in good health.

This clone was seen repeatedly, ten times or more. The read stops 3 residues short of the end of the CDR3; the missing end is completed from the germline J gene. The V and J genes are TRBV19 and TRBJ2-2; D ambiguous. Germline-derived CDR1 and CDR2 are LNHDA and SQIVND (reference sequence). The CDR3 covers 13 residues. The V end was cut by 5 bases, the J end by 0 bases, with 4 bases between. Incomplete CDR3 DNA: TGTGCCAGTAGTTTCTCGAACACCGGGGAG. Its protein product is CASSFSNTGE. The complete CDR3 reads CASSFSNTGELFF. Based on the CDR3 plus reference TRBV19 and TRBJ2-2, the full variable domain is DGGITQSPKYLFRKEGQNVTLSCEQNLNHDAMYWYRQDPGQGLRLIYYSQIVNDFQKGDIAEGYSVSREKKESFPLTVTSAQKNPTAFYLCASSFSNTGELFFGEGSRLTVL.

This clone was counted ten times or more. The sequence runs out 3 residues before the end of the CDR3; the remainder is reconstructed from the germline J gene. The rearrangement uses TRBV14 and TRBJ2-1; 11 positions agree with TRBD2. The CDR3 loop spans 20 amino acids. The V gene end was trimmed by 7 bases and the J gene end by 4 bases; junction bases not matched to a gene: 21. Germline CDR1 and CDR2: SGHDN and FVKESK. The CDR3 loop reads CASTPAPGTSGSMMYNEQFF. Incomplete CDR3 DNA: TGTGCCAGCACCCCTGCCCCGGGTACTAGCGGGAGTATGATGTACAATGAG.

Many counts were recorded for this clone. The DNA ends 3 residues before the CDR3 does, and the rest of the CDR3 is filled in from the germline J gene. This chain connects TRBV7-9 to TRBJ2-3; no clear D. The length of the CDR3 is 11 residues. Germline V CDR1 and CDR2: SEHNR, FQNEAQ (reference sequence). V was cut by 7 bases and J by 3 bases, with 5 bases left in between. The CDR3: CASTGTDTQYF. CDR3 bases read: TGTGCCAGCACGGGTACAGATACG.

This clone was recorded many times. Read sequence stops 3 residues before the CDR3 end, and the germline J gene provides the missing end. The chain uses TRBV18 and TRBJ1-1, with no clear D. Trimming pared 2 bases from V and 0 bases from J, leaving 13 bases between. The CDR3 has 16 amino acids. Germline V lookup: CDR1 KGHSH, CDR2 LQKENI. This CDR3 reads CASSPSELDLNTEAFF. Partial CDR3 DNA: TGTGCCAGCTCACCATCTGAGTTAGATCTGAACACTGAA.

This clone was seen repeatedly, ten times or more. The missing CDR3 end, 3 residues past where the read stops, is filled in from the germline J gene. This chain uses TRBV10-3 with TRBJ2-1, with a possible D match to TRBD2 (6 bases). Trimming removed 3 bases from V and 1 base from J, with 10 bases in between. The length of the CDR3 is 15 residues. Germline CDR1 and CDR2: ENHRY and SYGVKD. The sequenced CDR3 bases are TGTGCCATCAGTGACATGGCGGGGTCCTACAATGAG. The encoded protein is CAISDMAGSYNE. The whole CDR3 sequence reads CAISDMAGSYNEQFF.

This clone was recorded at least ten times. The read terminates 3 residues before the CDR3 end, so the remaining end is supplied by the germline J gene. The rearrangement uses TRBV20-1 and TRBJ2-1, with D uncertain. V lost 1 base and J lost 3, with 10 bases in between. CDR1 and CDR2 (germline): DFQATT, SNEGSKA (reference sequence). CDR3 length equals 14 residues. The CDR3 reads CSARGPLDYNEQFF. The sequenced part of the CDR3 DNA is TGCAGTGCTAGAGGACCCCTAGACTACAATGAG.

This clone was observed many times. Read data end 3 residues before the CDR3 end; the end is taken from the germline J gene. The gene calls are TRBV7-2 and TRBJ2-7; the match to TRBD1 covers 8 bases. Trimming at V came to 1 base and at J to 5 bases, leaving 4 bases not matched to a gene. Germline CDR1 reads SGHTA; CDR2 reads FQGNSA. This CDR3 is built from 14 residues. The CDR3 sequence: CASSLGDRPHEQYF. The part of the CDR3 DNA that was read is TGTGCCAGCAGCTTAGGGGACAGGCCTCACGAG.

Ten or more counts support this clone. The CDR3 extends 3 residues past the end of the read, so its final part is completed from the germline J gene. The rearrangement links TRBV5-1 to TRBJ1-3; D possibly corresponds to TRBD1 (6 bases). The CDR3 is 16 residues long. Germline V gene data show CDR1 as SGHRS and CDR2 as YFSETQ. Trimming took 3 bases from V and 0 from J, leaving 13 bases between them. The CDR3 protein is CASSSQGLLSGNTIYF. The DNA read from the CDR3 is TGCGCCAGCAGCTCCCAGGGGCTTCTCTCTGGAAACACC.

This clone was observed at least ten times. The DNA ends 3 residues before the CDR3 does, and the rest of the CDR3 is filled in from the germline J gene. This chain joins TRBV29-1 and TRBJ2-3; 8 bases fit TRBD2. V trimming: 4 bases; J trimming: 5 bases; junction bases outside the gene matches: 5. Germline CDR1 SQVTM, CDR2 ANQGSEA. The CDR3 has 13 residues. The sequenced part of the CDR3 DNA is TGCAGCGTTGTAGCGGGACGGAAAGATACG. The encoded protein is CSVVAGRKDT. The CDR3, in full, reads CSVVAGRKDTQYF.

This clone was detected many times. The read terminates 3 residues before the CDR3 end, so the remaining end is supplied by the germline J gene. The chain is built from TRBV2 and TRBJ2-3, with 9 positions matching TRBD2. V dropped 5 bases and J dropped 6; count of bases not matched to a gene: 0. The CDR3 contains 12 residues. In germline, CDR1 is SNHLY, CDR2 FYNNEI. The CDR3 DNA, read in part, is TGTGCCAGCAGTCTAGCGGGGGATACG. Translated: CASSLAGDT. The entire CDR3 protein is CASSLAGDTQYF.

This clone has ten or more counts. The missing CDR3 end, 3 residues past where the read stops, is filled in from the germline J gene. The rearrangement links TRBV5-6 to TRBJ2-2; D is unresolved. Germline V gene sequence: CDR1 SGHDT, CDR2 YYEEEE. The CDR3 loop spans 14 amino acids. Between the trimmed V and J ends, which lost 0 bases and 1 base, there was a span of 4 bases. The sequenced part of the CDR3 DNA is TGTGCCAGCAGCTTGGGGCAGAACACCGGGGAG. Its protein product is CASSLGQNTGE. The whole CDR3 region reads CASSLGQNTGELFF.

This clone occurred many times. One junction end does not reproduce the germline sequence, and a read error may be involved. The read is 3 residues too short to cover the CDR3 end, so that end is filled in from the germline J gene. This chain links TRBV4-2 with TRBJ1-6, with TRBD1 matching 9 bases. CDR3 size: 15 residues. Germline loops: CDR1 LGHNA, CDR2 YNFKEQ. The DNA read from the CDR3 is TGCGCCAGCAGCCAGGACAGGGGTTATAATCCACCC. It codes for CASSQDRGYNPP. The whole CDR3 sequence is CASSQDRGYNPPLHF.

This clone has a count of ten or more. The read is 3 residues too short to cover the CDR3 end, so that end is filled in from the germline J gene. The chain carries TRBV9 and TRBJ2-4; 11 bases fit TRBD2. Germline V gives CDR1 SGDLS, CDR2 YYNGEE. J was trimmed by 6 bases and V by 0 bases; bases with no gene match: 2. The CDR3 loop spans 15 amino acids. The CDR3 DNA, read in part, is TGTGCCAGCAGCGTAGATAGCGGGAGGGGAAACATT. Translated: CASSVDSGRGNI. The complete CDR3 protein is CASSVDSGRGNIQYF. The variable domain in full, completed from reference TRBV9 and TRBJ2-4, reads DSGVTQTPKHLITATGQRVTLRCSPRSGDLSVYWYQQSLDQGLQFLIQYYNGEERAKGNILERFSAQQFPDLHSELNLSSLELGDSALYFCASSVDSGRGNIQYFGAGTRLSVL.

The CDR3 protein is CSAREGAGKKAEQFF. The CDR3 DNA, read in part, is TGCAGTGCTAGAGAAGGAGCGGGAAAGAAGGCTGAG. The V and J genes are TRBV20-1 and TRBJ2-1, with TRBD2 identical over 7 bases. The CDR3 end falls 3 residues outside the read, so it is completed with the germline J gene. The CDR3 runs 15 residues. From germline, CDR1 is DFQATT and CDR2 SNEGSKA (reference sequence). Germline trimming cut 0 bases from V and 9 bases from J; bases unmatched to any gene: 11.

This clone was seen at least ten times. The read comes to an end 3 residues before the CDR3 does, leaving the germline J gene to fill in the end. V and J are TRBV19 and TRBJ2-5, with 9 bases matching TRBD1. Germline V gene lookup returns CDR1 LNHDA and CDR2 SQIVND (reference sequence). Germline trimming cut 4 bases from V and 5 bases from J; bases unmatched to any gene: 11. CDR3 length: 16 residues. The DNA read from the CDR3 is TGTGCCAGTAGTAACGGCCCGGGACAGGGTGTGGAGACC. Translated: CASSNGPGQGVET. The CDR3 reads in full as CASSNGPGQGVETQYF.

In this sample, this clone turned up many times. The read gets to within 3 residues of the CDR3 end, and the germline J gene fills in the rest. The genes are TRBV5-8 and TRBJ2-7, with TRBD1 matching 8 bases. The germline V gene has CDR1 SGHTS and CDR2 YDEGEE. The CDR3 consists of 14 residues. With 0 bases clipped from V and 3 bases from J, the junction kept 2 bases outside the gene matches. The CDR3 loop is CASSLGGQGYEQYF. Incomplete CDR3 DNA: TGTGCCAGCAGCTTGGGTGGACAGGGCTACGAG.

About this clone: The CDR3 end falls 3 residues outside the read, so it is completed with the germline J gene. The V gene is TRBV2, the J gene TRBJ2-4, with a tentative D call TRBD1 (6 bases). Germline CDR1 SNHLY, CDR2 FYNNEI. This CDR3 has 13 amino acids. CDR3 sequence: CASSAGTSVTQYF. The part of the CDR3 DNA that was read is TGTGCCAGCAGTGCCGGGACATCCGTGACT.

In this sample, this clone turned up many times. The sequenced fragment ends 3 residues before the CDR3 boundary, so the rest is inferred from the germline J gene. J is TRBJ1-1 and V is TRBV18; 12 positions agree with TRBD1. Germline-derived CDR1 and CDR2 are KGHSH and LQKENI. The CDR3 totals 13 residues. The part of the CDR3 DNA that was read is TGTGCCAGCTCGGACTGGGACAGGGGGCCA. It translates to CASSDWDRGP. The whole CDR3 protein reads CASSDWDRGPAFF.

In this sample, this clone turned up many times. From the germline J gene comes the end of the CDR3, since the read stops 3 residues before it. This rearrangement joins TRBV6-2 or TRBV6-3 to TRBJ2-5; 7 bases map to TRBD2. The CDR3 consists of 15 residues. After removal of 1 base from V and 1 base from J, the junction contained 3 bases not matched to a gene. Germline loops: CDR1 MNHEY, CDR2 SVGEGT. The part of the CDR3 DNA that was read is TGTGCCAGCAGTTACTTAGGGACTACCCAAGAGACC. Translated, it gives CASSYLGTTQET. The full CDR3 reads CASSYLGTTQETQYF.